This T cell receptor (beta chain) was obtained from a study of blood T cell repertoires in COVID-19 (dated by TCRdb to 2018 to 2020). Study-wide context: Samples covering the acute and convalescent phases of COVID-19 were provided by collaborators in the United States, Italy and Spain. The prospective study material was composed of cDNA or gDNA derived from T cells, B-cell-depleted T cells, or PBMCs. Deeply sampled blood TCRbeta repertoires from subjects exposed to, actively infected with, or recovered from COVID-19 were included in the dataset. The repertoires were released in a freely available public database meant as a resource for research on the immune response to SARS-CoV-2. Samples came from the ongoing ImmuneRACE study (first 160 participants) plus 1,254 subjects from 6 global collaborators. Nearly every sample came with metadata listing a de-identified subject ID, COVID-19 status, age in years and sex. HLA class I and class II types, where available, came from metadata supplied by the sample provider rather than from assay-based typing.

Collaborating institutions collected whole blood in K2EDTA tubes following their own protocols. For TCRbeta analysis, collaborators shipped samples in one of three forms: frozen whole blood, isolated PBMCs, or DNA extracted from either of those sample types. Study-wide findings and limitations: The quantity of clinical and demographic metadata differed by source and by participant and was supplied without curation.

From cysteine to phenylalanine, the CDR3 is 16 amino acids long. Of the read, only the CDR3 DNA is kept; its 48 bases are in frame from base 1. V trim: 3 bases; J trim: 3 bases; unmatched bases: 8. CDR1 and CDR2 were assigned from the germline V gene as LGHNA and YNFKEQ. TCRbeta CDR3 regions were amplified from genomic DNA using the immunoSEQ Assay, a bias-controlled multiplex PCR. From the authors' description of their analysis: Nucleated cell counts per sample were estimated from amplification of reference gene primers within the assay. Sequence reads were collapsed and filtered to measure the absolute abundance of every unique TCRbeta CDR3 rearrangement. For each sample, productive Simpson clonality was calculated as the square root of Simpson's diversity index over productive rearrangements. This immuneACCESS table, as held by TCRdb, lists in-frame sequences with V and J called but not all clones. Of the missing ones, under half trace to an unresolved V gene in checked studies; the others have no known cause. V and J calls and clone size are as listed in that table; D and trimming were resolved from the DNA. This sample has roughly 86,000 clones in its table, and approximately 82% of those were observed once. The ten largest clones capture 21% of the sample.

About this clone itself: There is no known antigen for this receptor. Base qualities are not recorded, but no much larger clone differs from it by a single base.

The receptor was isolated from a human donor in a cohort sampled during active COVID-19. The sequencing input was peripheral blood. The rearranged segments are TRBV4-2 and TRBJ2-4, with 7 bases matching TRBD1. In nucleotides, the sequence is TGTGCCAGCAGCCAGAGCTCCGGGACAGTCAAAAACATTCAGTACTTC. The translation is CASSQSSGTVKNIQYF.